Included here is one T cell receptor beta chain sequence, with context. The sample is drawn from a study of blood T cell repertoires in COVID-19. Study as a whole: T cells, B-cell-depleted T cells, or PBMCs supplied cDNA or gDNA.

CDR1 and CDR2 from the germline V gene are MNHEY and SVGAGI. This CDR3 is 14 amino acids long. V lost 8 bases, J lost 8 bases, and 10 bases stayed unmatched. Seattle researchers signed up patients amid active infection and tracked them longitudinally. Measured with immunoSEQ multiplex PCR; TCRdb has only the in-frame clones, and not every one. Of a few hundred thousand clones listed, around 90% were seen once; the top ten hold less than 0.95%. The sequence was obtained from a man younger than 35 with COVID-19, enrolled during active disease. The sequencing sample was made of peripheral blood. V is TRBV6-5 and J is TRBJ1-2; TRBD1 aligns across 11 bases. This CDR3 reads CASRGDRGVLGYTF. The CDR3, as DNA: TGTGCCAGCCGGGGGGACAGGGGGGTGCTGGGCTACACCTTC.